A selection of T cell receptor beta chains follows, all from one sample in a study of beta chain features in type 1 diabetes. The data were produced by immunoSEQ multiplex PCR, yet TCRdb's version contains in-frame clones alone and is incomplete. Among 600,000 to 700,000 clones listed, 9.5% to 15% were seen once. Sequenced material: naive CD4+ T cells from blood. Source of these receptors: a man aged 25 to 40 with type 1 diabetes. CDR3s include the opening cysteine and the closing phenylalanine or tryptophan. A D gene is named only where the DNA matches it firmly. Part of the rows lack a size; the others show once, few, many or a class for expanded clones.

DNA	CDR3	D	J	V	size
TGTGCCACCAGCAGAGCCCTCACTGGAGCTAGGACAGGGGGCAATGAGCAGTTCTTC	CATSRALTGARTGGNEQFF	TRBD1	TRBJ2-1	TRBV15	few
TGTGCTAGCAGCTCAGACAGAGACTCCTACGAGCAGTACTTC	CASSSDRDSYEQYF	-	TRBJ2-7	TRBV7-7	-
TGTGCCAGCAGCCCCCCCGGGACAGCCTTAGTTGGGCAGTACTTC	CASSPPGTALVGQYF	TRBD1	TRBJ2-7	TRBV7-8	few
TGTGCCAGCAGCCAAAAACTAGCGGGGGGAAAGTTCACAGATACGCAGTATTTT	CASSQKLAGGKFTDTQYF	TRBD2	TRBJ2-3	TRBV7-2	-
TGTGCCAGTAGTATGGCAGGGGACTATGGCTACACCTTC	CASSMAGDYGYTF	-	TRBJ1-2	TRBV19	few
TGTGCCAGCAGTGCGGGGGCTGAGCAGTTCTTC	CASSAGAEQFF	-	TRBJ2-1	TRBV2	-
TGTGCCAGTACATGGGACAGGGGCACAGATACGCAGTATTTT	CASTWDRGTDTQYF	TRBD1	TRBJ2-3	TRBV19	-
TGTGCCAGCAGCGGATGGTTTGGAAACACCATATATTTT	CASSGWFGNTIYF	-	TRBJ1-3	TRBV9	-
TGTGCCAGTGTACAGGGGAAGGGCGGCTACACCTTC	CASVQGKGGYTF	TRBD1	TRBJ1-2	TRBV19	few
TGTGCCAGCAAAAGCGGGGCCTACAATGAGCAGTTCTTC	CASKSGAYNEQFF	TRBD2	TRBJ2-1	TRBV2	-
TGTGCCAGCAGTTACACAGGGGATGGCAATCAGCCCCAGCATTTT	CASSYTGDGNQPQHF	TRBD1	TRBJ1-5	TRBV6-5	few
TGTGCCAGCACACGGAACTCTGGAAACACCATATATTTT	CASTRNSGNTIYF	-	TRBJ1-3	TRBV6-5	-
TGTGCCAGCTCACCTTTTGGCAGGGCCCATCAGCCCCAGCATTTT	CASSPFGRAHQPQHF	-	TRBJ1-5	TRBV18	-
TGTGCCAGTAGTATGGATACAGGGGTACTTGAGCAGTTCTTC	CASSMDTGVLEQFF	TRBD1	TRBJ2-1	TRBV19	few
TGTGCCAGCAGCTTATACGGAGACTATGGCTACACCTTC	CASSLYGDYGYTF	-	TRBJ1-2	TRBV7-2	-
TGTGCCAGCAGCTCGGGACAGGGCAATGAGCAGTTCTTC	CASSSGQGNEQFF	TRBD1	TRBJ2-1	TRBV7-2	few
TGTGCCAGCAGGCCAGGGTCCAGCCATAATTCACCCCTCCACTTT	CASRPGSSHNSPLHF	-	TRBJ1-6	TRBV6-5	-
TGCGCCAGCAGCGTGGAACCGGGACAGGGGCTTCATAGCAATCAGCCCCAGCATTTT	CASSVEPGQGLHSNQPQHF	TRBD1	TRBJ1-5	TRBV5-1	-
TGTGCCAGTCGGACAGGGCCCAACTATGGCTACACCTTC	CASRTGPNYGYTF	TRBD1	TRBJ1-2	TRBV28	-
TGTGCCAGCAGCCTCTTGGGGGGCTCAACAGATACGCAGTATTTT	CASSLLGGSTDTQYF	-	TRBJ2-3	TRBV7-2	-
TGTGCCACCCTAAATTACCGGGGGGCGGCCTACGAGCAGTACTTC	CATLNYRGAAYEQYF	-	TRBJ2-7	TRBV28	few
TGTGCCAGCAGTCACCAGACAGGGGTACAGGGCTACACCTTC	CASSHQTGVQGYTF	TRBD1	TRBJ1-2	TRBV6-6	few
TGTGCCAGCAGCCGGGGGGACAGGGGGCATGAGCAGTTCTTC	CASSRGDRGHEQFF	TRBD1	TRBJ2-1	TRBV6-6	-
TGTGCCAGCAGCTCGGGACAGCATAACTATGGCTACACCTTC	CASSSGQHNYGYTF	TRBD1	TRBJ1-2	TRBV7-2	-
TGTGCCAGCAGCTCCGGACTTAACACCGGGGAGCTGTTTTTT	CASSSGLNTGELFF	-	TRBJ2-2	TRBV5-6	few
TGTGCCAGCAGTGCGGGACAGGGAAATGGCTACACCTTC	CASSAGQGNGYTF	TRBD1	TRBJ1-2	TRBV27	-
TGTGCCAGCAGCTCCACAACCTACAATGAGCAGTTCTTC	CASSSTTYNEQFF	-	TRBJ2-1	TRBV7-2	-
TGTGCCAGTAGTATAGGGGACTATGGCTACACCTTC	CASSIGDYGYTF	-	TRBJ1-2	TRBV19	-
TGTGCCAGCAGCTTTACACAGGGGAGCTACACCTTC	CASSFTQGSYTF	TRBD1	TRBJ1-2	TRBV14	few
TGCGCCAGCAGCCAAGCGGGGGACAGTTGGTCCTATAATTCACCCCTCCACTTT	CASSQAGDSWSYNSPLHF	TRBD1	TRBJ1-6	TRBV4-1	-
TGTGCCAGCCCGACCCCAGATTTCTTT	CASPTPDFF	-	TRBJ1-1	TRBV7-9	few
TGTGCCTGGGCCGGGGGACTTAGCAATCAGCCCCAGCATTTT	CAWAGGLSNQPQHF	-	TRBJ1-5	TRBV30	few
TGCGCCAGCAGCCCGGACGCAAGTAATGAAAAACTGTTTTTT	CASSPDASNEKLFF	-	TRBJ1-4	TRBV5-1	-
TGTGCCAGCACCTCTCTGGGCAGGGTGACCTACGAGCAGTACTTC	CASTSLGRVTYEQYF	-	TRBJ2-7	TRBV27	few
TGTGCCAGCAAAAACCCCGGGACAGGGAATGAAAAACTGTTTTTT	CASKNPGTGNEKLFF	TRBD1	TRBJ1-4	TRBV6-6	few
TGTGCCAGCAGCACCCGGCCCGCGGGCTCCTACGAGCAGTACTTC	CASSTRPAGSYEQYF	-	TRBJ2-7	TRBV7-9	-
TGTGCCATCAGTGAAGGGCAGACTAACTATGGCTACACCTTC	CAISEGQTNYGYTF	-	TRBJ1-2	TRBV10-3	few
TGTGCCAGCAGTTCCCTAGCGGGTACTGGCACAGATACGCAGTATTTT	CASSSLAGTGTDTQYF	TRBD2	TRBJ2-3	TRBV28	few
TGTGCCAGCAGCTTAGCTGTGACAGGGGAGAATGGCTACACCTTC	CASSLAVTGENGYTF	TRBD1	TRBJ1-2	TRBV7-2	-
TGTGCCAGCAGTGAAGCGACACTAGCGGGGTTCGAGCAGTACTTC	CASSEATLAGFEQYF	TRBD2	TRBJ2-7	TRBV6-1	few
TGTGCCAGCAGCTTGGGACCCGCTATTCGCACAGATACGCAGTATTTT	CASSLGPAIRTDTQYF	-	TRBJ2-3	TRBV5-4	few
TGTGCCAGCAGCGGTCGACTCACAGGGGCCTCTGCGGAGACCCAGTACTTC	CASSGRLTGASAETQYF	TRBD1	TRBJ2-5	TRBV7-9	few
TGTGCCAGCAGCCAAACCGGGACAGGGAATAAGGGCTATGGCTACACCTTC	CASSQTGTGNKGYGYTF	TRBD1	TRBJ1-2	TRBV4-2	few
TGTGCCAGTAGTCTCGACGATAGCGACACCCTCTACACAGATACGCAGTATTTT	CASSLDDSDTLYTDTQYF	-	TRBJ2-3	TRBV19	-
TGTGCCAGCAGCGTTGGGACGTTCTCTAGCACAGATACGCAGTATTTT	CASSVGTFSSTDTQYF	-	TRBJ2-3	TRBV9	few
TGCGCCAGCAGCTTGGCCGGGAGTTACGAGCAGTACTTC	CASSLAGSYEQYF	-	TRBJ2-7	TRBV5-1	-
TGTGCCAGCAGCCAAACAGGGGGCCGGAACGAGCAGTACTTC	CASSQTGGRNEQYF	TRBD1	TRBJ2-7	TRBV11-2	-